This record concerns one T cell receptor (beta chain) sequence. V lost 5 bases and J lost 2; bases outside the gene matches: 12. The germline V gene has CDR1 MNHNY and CDR2 SVGAGI (reference sequence). The CDR3 is 17 amino acids. The source of the sample is a study of blood T cell repertoires in COVID-19. Seattle's cohort entered during active infection and was followed longitudinally. Produced via immunoSEQ multiplex PCR; TCRdb's table is partial and in-frame only. The top ten hold more than 1.1% of the sample, which has under 300,000 clones, about 81% seen once. The TCR was taken from a human donor with COVID-19, enrolled during active disease. The donor label of this sample is uncertain. The J gene is TRBJ2-3, the V gene TRBV6-6; TRBD2 matches at 8 bases. The source material was peripheral blood. The CDR3 DNA reads TGTGCCAGCAGTCGACTTTTGAGCGGGAGCTACACAGATACGCAGTATTTT. Its translation: CASSRLLSGSYTDTQYF.